This entry describes one T cell receptor beta chain. What it binds is unknown. Trimming removed 1 base from V and 9 bases from J, with 16 bases in between. The CDR3 covers 14 residues. Germline V gene lookup returns CDR1 GTSNPN and CDR2 SVGIG (reference sequence). Indicated treatment: about 20 received Ad26.COV2.S at low or high dose, single or two shots; about 5 received placebo; per-sample allocation not given. Sampling was performed 63 days after the first vaccine or placebo injection. The data stem from a study of Ad26.COV2.S vaccination and SARS-CoV-2 variants. As for the study in general: The COV1001 Ad26.COV2.S trial arm included the donor. Once, or twice with 56 days between doses, Ad26.COV2.S was given intramuscularly. Points from the study as a whole: Breadth, reportedly substantial, characterized the spike-specific CD8+ and CD4+ T cell responses after vaccination. Responses of T cells in total may have been underestimated by the TCR breadth and depth analyses.

Generated by immunoSEQ multiplex PCR, the TCRdb table keeps only in-frame clones and is missing some. This table holds approximately 300,000 clones, about 86% found once. The source was peripheral blood, collected in a trial of Ad26.COV2.S vaccine versus placebo. The chain employs TRBV30 and TRBJ2-1; D might be TRBD1 (5 bases). This receptor was identified in a person between 18 and 65 years old who received the Ad26.COV2.S COVID-19 vaccine or a placebo. The DNA of the CDR3 is TGTGCCTGGAGTGCCGGCAGACCAGGGTTTGAGCAGTTCTTC. It specifies CAWSAGRPGFEQFF.